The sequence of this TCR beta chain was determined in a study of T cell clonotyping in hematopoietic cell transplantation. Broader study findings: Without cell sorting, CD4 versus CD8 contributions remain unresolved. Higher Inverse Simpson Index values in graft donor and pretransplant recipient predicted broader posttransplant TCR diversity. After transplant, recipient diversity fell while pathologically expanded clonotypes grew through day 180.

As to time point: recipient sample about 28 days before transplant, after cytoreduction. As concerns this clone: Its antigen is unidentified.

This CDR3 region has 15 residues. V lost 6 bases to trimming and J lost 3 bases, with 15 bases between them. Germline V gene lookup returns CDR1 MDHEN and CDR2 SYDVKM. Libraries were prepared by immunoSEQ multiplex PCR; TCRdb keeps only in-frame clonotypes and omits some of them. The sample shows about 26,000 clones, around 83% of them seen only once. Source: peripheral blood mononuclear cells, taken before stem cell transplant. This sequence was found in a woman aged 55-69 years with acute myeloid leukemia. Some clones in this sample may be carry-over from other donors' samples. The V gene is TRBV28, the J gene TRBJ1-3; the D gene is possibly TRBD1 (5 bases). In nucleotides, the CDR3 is TGTGCCAGCAGCGGCGGGGCAGGCCATGGAAACACCATATATTTT. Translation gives CASSGGAGHGNTIYF.